This paragraph reports one T cell receptor (beta chain). Its antigen has not been determined. No base quality values were provided; no much bigger clone lies one nucleotide off. From a lookup of the germline V gene, CDR1 and CDR2 are SNHLY and FYNNEI. There are 14 amino acids in the CDR3, from cysteine to phenylalanine inclusive. The DNA shown is the 42-base CDR3, in frame from base 1. Relative to germline, V is missing 4 bases and J is missing 7 bases, with 5 bases of the junction outside any gene match. The sample belongs to a study of shared T cell receptors in the human thymus (dated by TCRdb to 2020 to 2023). For context, the study as a whole: The study investigated the way shared, self-reactive T-cell receptor alpha chains are produced in the human thymus.

The receptor library was made with the immunoSEQ multiplex PCR assay. The clones in this table, taken by TCRdb from immuneACCESS, are in-frame only. Not every clone is retained; where verified, under half of the shortfall comes from an unresolved V gene, and the cause of the rest is unknown. The sample has fewer than 700,000 clones on record, over 75% of them singletons. The ten largest clones represent 0.01% of the sample. This sample was also put to use in a study of human thymus T cells. According to the second study: Donors were immunologically healthy infants undergoing open corrective cardiac surgery for congenital heart defects in Finland. Thymus tissue was collected as surgical resects that were removed during corrective cardiac surgery. Usage of V and J gene segments appeared to be biased in both the thymic and the peripheral blood repertoires. Highly overlapping thymic TCR repertoires among unrelated individuals were reported in the related research. TCR alpha and beta repertoires from under 10 infant thymus samples and a few related peripheral blood samples were characterized in the study. The cohort included more than 5 male and a couple of female infants, with donor ages spanning 7 to 244 days. Thymocytes were freed from the tissue by mechanical means and kept at -70 degrees C as pellets of roughly 8.5-31 million cells. A QIAsymphony instrument was used to extract genomic DNA from frozen cell pellets. TCRB and TCRAD loci were amplified from a standardized quantity of quality-controlled genomic DNA using the immunoSEQ multiplex PCR assay. The amplicons covered the V(D)J region and were long enough to include the CDR3 and to identify the V and J genes. Through the commercial immunoSEQ service, the amplicons were sequenced on an Illumina platform. Primer bias and sequencing errors were corrected as previously described, and TCRAD and TCRB definitions were based on the IMGT database. The repertoires were analysed using immunoSEQ Analyzer 3.0 and VDJTools for basic statistics, V/J segment usage, diversity estimates, rarefaction and pairwise overlap. Diversity was estimated using the Chao1, ChaoE, Efron-Thisted, Shannon and inverse Simpson indices, and was also estimated on datasets down-sampled to the size of the smallest sample. Repertoire overlap was determined by strict matching of CDR3 nucleotide sequence, V gene and J gene, and Jaccard-based multidimensional scaling clustering was applied. On average, thymus samples gave around 810,000 unique TCRB clonotypes, whereas blood samples gave around 80,000.

The sequenced sample was thymocytes. The chain uses TRBV2 and TRBJ2-1, with 9 central nucleotides matching TRBD2. This receptor was identified in a boy under two years old with a congenital heart defect. Donor details come from another sample of the same person, matched by shared clones. This receptor carries the CDR3 CASSVSGRRNEQFF. The DNA reads TGTGCCAGCAGTGTTAGCGGGAGAAGGAATGAGCAGTTCTTC.